A single sample is the source of the 27 T cell receptor beta chains below, sequenced in a study of cytomegalovirus exposure and HLA in healthy donors. PCR used 60 Vbeta primers and 13 Jbeta primers. The method was immunoSEQ multiplex PCR; TCRdb's version includes in-frame clones alone and lacks a portion of them. The table includes some 180,000 clones, 70% to 80% detected once. The sample was PBMCs. The receptors shown here come from a man aged 18 to 29 in good health and CMV-seronegative.

The table lists this clone with a few counts. The chain is built from TRBV5-5 and TRBJ1-2, with 8 bases fitting TRBD1. V gave up 0 bases and J gave up 7 bases; unmatched junction bases: 5. CDR1 is SGHKS and CDR2 is YYEKEE in the germline V gene (reference sequence). This CDR3 comprises 14 residues. In DNA form, the CDR3 reads TGTGCCAGCAGCTTGGGGACAGGGAGGTCTGGCTACACCTTC. It yields the protein CASSLGTGRSGYTF.

CDR3 DNA: TGTGCCAGCAGTGCAGGGGCCTTATCCTTAAGCTCCTACAATGAGCAGTTCTTC. This translates into CASSAGALSLSSYNEQFF. The J gene is TRBJ2-1, the V gene TRBV6-1; D is possibly TRBD1 (6 bases). The V end lost 4 bases, the J end lost 0 bases, and 19 bases lay between the germline ends. Germline V CDR1 and CDR2: MNHNS, SASEGT. The CDR3 consists of 18 residues.

The chain employs TRBV28 and TRBJ2-3; D unresolved. Looked up from germline, CDR1 is MDHEN and CDR2 is SYDVKM. There are 14 residues in the CDR3. With 4 bases removed from V and 1 base from J, the gap between germline ends came to 9 bases. The CDR3 protein is CASSYSSGTDTQYF. The CDR3 DNA sequence: TGTGCCAGCAGTTACAGTTCCGGCACAGATACGCAGTATTTT.

V gene TRBV19 combines with J gene TRBJ1-4, with D hard to call. From germline, CDR1 is LNHDA and CDR2 SQIVND (reference sequence). The CDR3 length is 13 residues. V shed 7 bases and J shed 7 bases, with 13 bases lying between them. The DNA for the CDR3 is TGTGCCAGTACCCCGAGGTTTAGTGAAAAACTGTTTTTT. This sequence encodes CASTPRFSEKLFF.

The table lists this clone with a few counts. The chain uses TRBV7-9 and TRBJ1-1; 7 bases are a match to TRBD1. V gave up 2 bases and J gave up 6 bases; unmatched junction bases: 12. Germline CDR1 reads SEHNR; CDR2 reads FQNEAQ (reference sequence). This CDR3 comprises 16 residues. The CDR3 region has the DNA TGTGCCAGCAGCTTACAGGGGGGCAGGGTCACCCCTGAAGCTTTCTTT. Protein: CASSLQGGRVTPEAFF.

As for this clone: The junction departs from germline at one end; a sequencing error may be responsible. J is TRBJ1-2 and V is TRBV2; D call uncertain. The CDR3 length is 15 residues. Germline V lookup: CDR1 SNHLY, CDR2 FYNNEI. The CDR3 DNA follows: TGTGCCAACAGTGCGGGTTTAGGAATTTCGGAGGGCTACACCTTC. Its protein is CANSAGLGISEGYTF.

As for this clone: The same CDR3 is also encoded by other DNA sequences in this sample. This chain joins TRBV18 and TRBJ1-1; D possibly corresponds to TRBD1 (6 bases). Germline CDR1 is KGHSH and CDR2 is LQKENI. Trimming took 5 bases from V and 5 from J, leaving 9 bases between them. This CDR3 contains 12 residues. CDR3 coding DNA: TGTGCCAGCTCATACAGGGAGACTGAAGCTTTCTTT. Its translation is CASSYRETEAFF.

This clone was counted between two and nine times. The rearrangement uses TRBV6-6 and TRBJ2-7; D gene uncertain. V lost 10 bases and J lost 6, with 19 bases in between. The CDR3 is 13 residues long. CDR1 is MNHNY and CDR2 is SVGAGI in the germline V gene (reference sequence). The CDR3 here is CATYLGNPGEQYF. CDR3 sequence (DNA): TGTGCCACCTACTTAGGAAACCCGGGCGAGCAGTACTTC.

This chain uses TRBV5-4 with TRBJ1-2; the D is unclear. Per germline, CDR1 SGHNT and CDR2 YYREEE (reference sequence). The length of the CDR3 is 15 residues. Between the trimmed V and J ends, which lost 3 bases and 4 bases, there was a span of 16 bases. The CDR3 spells CASSSIPGAVYGYTF. The CDR3 nucleotides read TGTGCCAGCAGCTCGATTCCAGGCGCCGTCTATGGCTACACCTTC. The full variable domain, in which reference TRBV5-4 and TRBJ1-2 provide the parts outside the CDR3, is ETGVTQSPTHLIKTRGQQVTLRCSSQSGHNTVSWYQQALGQGPQFIFQYYREEENGRGNFPPRFSGLQFPNYSSELNVNALELDDSALYLCASSSIPGAVYGYTFGSGTRLTVV.

The V gene is TRBV7-6, the J gene TRBJ2-7, with TRBD2 matching 16 bases. Germline CDR1 and CDR2: SGHVS and FNYEAQ. This CDR3 comprises 19 residues. V trimming: 6 bases; J trimming: 0 bases; junction bases outside the gene matches: 11. In nucleotides, the CDR3 is TGTGCCAGCAGTCCCAGCCAGGGACTAGCGGGGGGGCTCTCCTACGAGCAGTACTTC. Amino acids: CASSPSQGLAGGLSYEQYF.

The CDR3 is CASSFRRVTPGELFF. The CDR3 coding sequence is TGTGCCAGCAGTTTCCGCCGGGTTACACCCGGGGAGCTGTTTTTT. The gene calls are TRBV6-5 and TRBJ2-2, with D unclear. The CDR3 is 15 amino acids. Germline V gives CDR1 MNHEY, CDR2 SVGAGI. V lost 4 bases and J 6 bases, leaving 15 bases between the germline ends.

This clone has more than one count but fewer than ten. The CDR3, as DNA: TGTGCCAGCAGCTACGGGACAGGAGAGACCCAGTACTTC. Translation gives CASSYGTGETQYF. The chain joins TRBV7-8 to TRBJ2-5, with 8 bases fitting TRBD1. The germline CDR1 and CDR2 sequences are SGHVS and FQNEAQ. CDR3 size: 13 residues. V lost 4 bases, J lost 4 bases, and 2 bases stayed unmatched.

This clone was seen once. The V call is TRBV11-2, the J call TRBJ2-3; 7 bases fit TRBD2. The CDR3 spans 18 residues. Germline-derived CDR1 and CDR2 are SGHAT and FQNNGV. After removal of 5 bases from V and 3 bases from J, the junction contained 17 bases not matched to a gene. Here the CDR3 reads CASSTPSVAGERTDTQYF. CDR3 sequence (DNA): TGTGCCAGCAGCACCCCCTCGGTGGCGGGAGAAAGGACAGATACGCAGTATTTT.

The chain links TRBV6-5 to TRBJ2-5, with 10 positions matching TRBD2. Per germline, CDR1 MNHEY and CDR2 SVGAGI. The CDR3 totals 15 residues. The junction had 11 bases not matched to a gene; V was cut back by 6 bases and J by 7 bases. The CDR3 reads CASSGPGLASGTQYF. The CDR3 DNA is TGTGCCAGCAGCGGACCGGGACTAGCGTCAGGGACCCAGTACTTC.

This rearrangement joins TRBV5-1 to TRBJ2-2, with TRBD1 identical over 10 bases. The ends lost 1 base at V and 4 bases at J; junction bases unmatched: 10. The CDR3 consists of 18 residues. CDR1 is SGHRS and CDR2 is YFSETQ in the germline V gene. CDR3 in amino acids: CASSLQGSGTGATGELFF. CDR3 coding DNA: TGCGCCAGCAGCTTGCAGGGGTCCGGGACAGGGGCCACCGGGGAGCTGTTTTTT.

The V call is TRBV9, the J call TRBJ2-2; 10 bases are a match to TRBD2. The V segment lost 7 bases and the J segment 1 base; nucleotides outside the gene matches: 13. Germline-derived CDR1 and CDR2 are SGDLS and YYNGEE. The CDR3 length is 18 residues. This CDR3 reads CASAASAGGPRNTGELFF. The CDR3 bases are TGTGCCAGCGCAGCCTCAGCGGGGGGGCCCAGGAACACCGGGGAGCTGTTTTTT.

The chain links TRBV6-5 to TRBJ2-3; 7 bases map to TRBD2. Germline V lookup: CDR1 MNHEY, CDR2 SVGAGI. With 8 bases clipped from V and 4 bases from J, the junction kept 9 bases outside the gene matches. CDR3 length: 14 residues. For the CDR3, the DNA is TGTGCCAGCCGGAAAGAAAGCGGGGCAGATACGCAGTATTTT. Its translation is CASRKESGADTQYF.

The V and J genes are TRBV4-3 and TRBJ2-1; D not certain. Germline loops: CDR1 LGHNA, CDR2 YSLEER. The CDR3 spans 15 residues. The ends were cut back, 0 bases at V and 9 bases at J, with 15 bases in the middle. The CDR3 is CASSQDALSHGEQFF. CDR3 DNA: TGCGCCAGCAGCCAAGATGCCCTTAGTCACGGTGAGCAGTTCTTC.

CDR3 DNA: TGTGCCAGCAGCCAGTCCACAGGCGAAGCTTTCTTT. Protein: CASSQSTGEAFF. The rearrangement uses TRBV9 and TRBJ1-1; D is possibly TRBD1 (5 bases). Germline V gene data show CDR1 as SGDLS and CDR2 as YYNGEE. CDR3 length equals 12 residues. V was pared by 4 bases and J by 8 bases, with 12 bases between.

This sequence joins TRBV18 and TRBJ1-2, with D perhaps matching TRBD1 (5 bases). Trimming took 3 bases from V and 3 from J, leaving 8 bases between them. The CDR3 spans 13 residues. The germline V gene encodes CDR1 KGHSH and CDR2 LQKENI. In nucleotides, the CDR3 is TGTGCCAGCTCACCGGACACAGACTATGGCTACACCTTC. It specifies CASSPDTDYGYTF.

This CDR3 reads CASSQEQGSYNSPLHF. In DNA, the CDR3 is TGTGCCAGCAGCCAAGAGCAGGGCTCCTATAATTCACCCCTCCACTTT. The chain joins TRBV14 to TRBJ1-6, with TRBD1 as a possible D gene (5 bases). Between the trimmed V and J ends, which lost 0 bases and 0 bases, there was a span of 6 bases. This CDR3 has 16 residues. CDR1 and CDR2 from the germline V gene are SGHDN and FVKESK. Full variable domain (remainder filled in from reference TRBV14 and TRBJ1-6): EAGVTQFPSHSVIEKGQTVTLRCDPISGHDNLYWYRRVMGKEIKFLLHFVKESKQDESGMPNNRFLAERTGGTYSTLKVQPAELEDSGVYFCASSQEQGSYNSPLHFGNGTRLTVT.

The rearrangement joins TRBV2 to TRBJ2-7; the D gene is possibly TRBD2 (7 bases). This CDR3 has 15 amino acids. Germline assignment: CDR1 SNHLY and CDR2 FYNNEI. V gave up 4 bases and J gave up 6 bases, with 19 bases separating them. CDR3 sequence (DNA): TGTGCCAGCAGTGTCCCGAAGGGGGGGGTAAGCGAGCAGTACTTC. Translating it yields CASSVPKGGVSEQYF.

This rearrangement joins TRBV6-5 to TRBJ1-2, with a weak D call TRBD1 (6 bases). Germline V gives CDR1 MNHEY, CDR2 SVGAGI. Trimming cost V 2 bases and J 8 bases, with 9 bases left between them. The CDR3 extends over 12 amino acids. CDR3 region: CASSYRGSGYTF. CDR3 sequence (DNA): TGTGCCAGCAGTTACAGGGGGAGCGGCTACACCTTC.

This chain connects TRBV11-2 to TRBJ1-1; 7 bases are shared with TRBD1. CDR3 length equals 13 residues. J lost 9 bases, V lost 0 bases, and 4 bases had no gene match. The germline V gene encodes CDR1 SGHAT and CDR2 FQNNGV. The CDR3 sequence is CASSLETGLKAFF. The CDR3 region has the DNA TGTGCCAGCAGCTTAGAGACAGGGCTAAAAGCTTTCTTT. The full variable domain, rest sourced from reference TRBV11-2 and TRBJ1-1, is EAGVAQSPRYKIIEKRQSVAFWCNPISGHATLYWYQQILGQGPKLLIQFQNNGVVDDSQLPKDRFSAERLKGVDSTLKIQPAKLEDSAVYLCASSLETGLKAFFGQGTRLTVV.

The rearrangement links TRBV9 to TRBJ2-3; 9 bases agree with TRBD2. Looked up from germline, CDR1 is SGDLS and CDR2 is YYNGEE. The CDR3 runs to 15 residues. V was clipped by 0 bases and J by 5 bases; unmatched bases: 4. The CDR3 nucleotides are TGTGCCAGCAGCGTAGAGGCGGGAGGGTTAGATACGCAGTATTTT. It encodes CASSVEAGGLDTQYF.

This sequence joins TRBV19 and TRBJ1-5; TRBD1 matches at 8 bases. CDR1 is LNHDA and CDR2 is SQIVND in the germline V gene (reference sequence). The CDR3 is 14 residues long. V gave up 4 bases and J gave up 5 bases; unmatched junction bases: 4. The CDR3 DNA reads TGTGCCAGTAGTACAGGACAGGGTGATCAGCCCCAGCATTTT. Translating it yields CASSTGQGDQPQHF.

This clone was seen a handful of times. The rearrangement links TRBV18 to TRBJ1-3; a weak D match, TRBD1 (6 bases). Trimming pared 6 bases from V and 0 bases from J, leaving 15 bases between. Germline V gives CDR1 KGHSH, CDR2 LQKENI. The CDR3 covers 16 residues. CDR3 bases: TGTGCCAGCTCCCACGACAGGCCCTTCTCTGGAAACACCATATATTTT. It is translated as CASSHDRPFSGNTIYF.